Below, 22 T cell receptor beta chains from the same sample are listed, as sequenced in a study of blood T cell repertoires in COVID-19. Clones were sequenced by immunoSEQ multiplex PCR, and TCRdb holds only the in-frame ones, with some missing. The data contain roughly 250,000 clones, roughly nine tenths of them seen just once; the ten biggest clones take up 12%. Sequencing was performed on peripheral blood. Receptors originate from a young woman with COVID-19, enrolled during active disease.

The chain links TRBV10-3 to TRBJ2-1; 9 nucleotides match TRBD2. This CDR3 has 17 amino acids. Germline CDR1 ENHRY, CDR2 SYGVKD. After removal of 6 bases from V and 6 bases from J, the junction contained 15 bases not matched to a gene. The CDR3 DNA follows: TGTGCCATCAGGAACTTGGCGGGGGGGCCCCGTCCCAATGAGCAGTTCTTC. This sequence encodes CAIRNLAGGPRPNEQFF.

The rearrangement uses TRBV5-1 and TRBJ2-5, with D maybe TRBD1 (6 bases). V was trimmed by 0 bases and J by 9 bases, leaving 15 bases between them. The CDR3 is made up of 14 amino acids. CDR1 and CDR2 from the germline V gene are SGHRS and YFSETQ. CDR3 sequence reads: CASSLGTAEGAQYF. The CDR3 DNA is TGCGCCAGCAGCTTGGGGACTGCCGAGGGGGCCCAGTACTTC.

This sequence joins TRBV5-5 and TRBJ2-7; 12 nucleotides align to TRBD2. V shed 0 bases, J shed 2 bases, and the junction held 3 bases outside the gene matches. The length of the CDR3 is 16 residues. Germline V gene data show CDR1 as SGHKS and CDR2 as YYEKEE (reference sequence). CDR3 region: CASSLEPSGGAYEQYF. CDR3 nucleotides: TGTGCCAGCAGCTTGGAACCTAGCGGGGGGGCCTACGAGCAGTACTTC.

DNA for the CDR3: TGTGCCAGCAGTGGGTCAGGGGGCGCAAATTCACCCCTCCACTTT. This codes for CASSGSGGANSPLHF. The chain links TRBV6-4 to TRBJ1-6; TRBD1 matches 8 bases. J was trimmed by 7 bases and V by 4 bases; bases with no gene match: 6. CDR1 is MRHNA and CDR2 is SNTAGT in the germline V gene. The CDR3 runs 15 residues.

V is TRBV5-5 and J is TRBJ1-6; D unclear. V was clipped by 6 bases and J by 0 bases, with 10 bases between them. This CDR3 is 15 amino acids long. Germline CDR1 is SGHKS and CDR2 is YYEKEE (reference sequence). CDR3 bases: TGTGCCAGCAAGGTGGGGAGCTCCTATAATTCACCCCTCCACTTT. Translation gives CASKVGSSYNSPLHF.

The CDR3: CASSLTSGGARRRNEQFF. For the CDR3, the DNA is TGTGCCAGCAGCTTAACTAGCGGGGGGGCCCGGAGACGCAATGAGCAGTTCTTC. The J gene is TRBJ2-1, the V gene TRBV11-2, with TRBD2 matching over 13 bases. Germline CDR1 reads SGHAT; CDR2 reads FQNNGV. The CDR3 runs 18 residues. The V gene end was trimmed by 2 bases and the J gene end by 6 bases; junction bases not matched to a gene: 10.

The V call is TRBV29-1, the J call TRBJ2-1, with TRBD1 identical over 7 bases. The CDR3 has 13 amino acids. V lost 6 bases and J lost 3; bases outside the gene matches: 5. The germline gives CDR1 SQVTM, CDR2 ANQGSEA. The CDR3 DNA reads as TGCAGCGTCTTAACAGGGGTCTACAATGAGCAGTTCTTC. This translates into CSVLTGVYNEQFF.

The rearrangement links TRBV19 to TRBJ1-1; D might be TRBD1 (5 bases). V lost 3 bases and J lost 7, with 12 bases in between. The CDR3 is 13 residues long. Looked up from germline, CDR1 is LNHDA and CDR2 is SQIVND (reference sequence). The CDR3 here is CASSMGPLSEAFF. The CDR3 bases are TGTGCCAGTAGTATGGGGCCGTTAAGTGAAGCTTTCTTT.

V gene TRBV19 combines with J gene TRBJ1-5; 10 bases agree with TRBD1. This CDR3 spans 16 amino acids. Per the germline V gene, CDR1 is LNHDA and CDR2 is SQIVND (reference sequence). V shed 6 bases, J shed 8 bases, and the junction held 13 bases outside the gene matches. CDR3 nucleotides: TGTGCCAGTAGCAGAGAGACAGGGGGCTTTGCTGAGCCCCAGCATTTT. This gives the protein CASSRETGGFAEPQHF.

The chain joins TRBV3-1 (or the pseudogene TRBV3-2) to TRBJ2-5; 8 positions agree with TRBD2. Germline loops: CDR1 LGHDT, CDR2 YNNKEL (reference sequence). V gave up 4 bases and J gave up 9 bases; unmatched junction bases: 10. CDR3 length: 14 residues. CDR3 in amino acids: CASSLVPGLGPQYF. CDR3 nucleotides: TGTGCCAGCAGCCTCGTCCCGGGACTAGGGCCCCAGTACTTC.

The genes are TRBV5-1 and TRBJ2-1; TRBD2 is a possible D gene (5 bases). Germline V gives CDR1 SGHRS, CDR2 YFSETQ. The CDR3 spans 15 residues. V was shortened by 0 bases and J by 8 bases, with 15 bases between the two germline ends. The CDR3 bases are TGCGCCAGCAGCTTGGGAGGGTTACCCACCTATGAGCAGTTCTTC. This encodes CASSLGGLPTYEQFF.

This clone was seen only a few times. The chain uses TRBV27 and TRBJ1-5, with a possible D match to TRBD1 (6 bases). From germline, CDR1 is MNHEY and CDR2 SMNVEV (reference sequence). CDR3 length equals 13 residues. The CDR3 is CASRQDWNQPQHF. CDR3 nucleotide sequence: TGTGCTTCACGACAGGATTGGAATCAGCCCCAGCATTTT.

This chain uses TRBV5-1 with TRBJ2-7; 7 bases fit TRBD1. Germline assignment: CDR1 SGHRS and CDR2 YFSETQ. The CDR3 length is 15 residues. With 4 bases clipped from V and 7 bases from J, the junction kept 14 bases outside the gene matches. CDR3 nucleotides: TGCGCCAGCAGCCCAGCCGGGACAGCCCGGAGGGAGCAGTACTTC. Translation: CASSPAGTARREQYF.

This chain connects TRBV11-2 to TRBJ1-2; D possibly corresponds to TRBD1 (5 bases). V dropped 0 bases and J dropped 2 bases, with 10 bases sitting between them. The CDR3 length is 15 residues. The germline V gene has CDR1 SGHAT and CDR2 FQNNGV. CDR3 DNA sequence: TGTGCCAGCAGCTTAGACAGGGCGCTCAACTATGGCTACACCTTC. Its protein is CASSLDRALNYGYTF. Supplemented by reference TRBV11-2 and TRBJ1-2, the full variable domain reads EAGVAQSPRYKIIEKRQSVAFWCNPISGHATLYWYQQILGQGPKLLIQFQNNGVVDDSQLPKDRFSAERLKGVDSTLKIQPAKLEDSAVYLCASSLDRALNYGYTFGSGTRLTVV.

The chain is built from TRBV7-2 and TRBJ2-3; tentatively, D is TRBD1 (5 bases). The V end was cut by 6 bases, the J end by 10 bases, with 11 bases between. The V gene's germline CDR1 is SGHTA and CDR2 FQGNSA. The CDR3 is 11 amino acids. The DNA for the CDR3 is TGTGCCAGCAGAGTGGACATATCGCAGTATTTT. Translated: CASRVDISQYF.

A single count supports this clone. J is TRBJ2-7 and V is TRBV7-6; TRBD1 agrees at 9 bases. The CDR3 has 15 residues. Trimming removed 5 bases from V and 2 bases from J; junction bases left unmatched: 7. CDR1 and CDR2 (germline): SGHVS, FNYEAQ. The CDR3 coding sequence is TGTGCCAGCAGCGCCCGGGACAGGGAACCCTACGAGCAGTACTTC. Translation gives CASSARDREPYEQYF.

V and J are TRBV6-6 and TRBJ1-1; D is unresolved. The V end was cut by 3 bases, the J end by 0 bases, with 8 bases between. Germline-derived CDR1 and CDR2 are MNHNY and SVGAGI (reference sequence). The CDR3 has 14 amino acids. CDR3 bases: TGTGCCAGCAGTTATGTGTCGGTGAACACTGAAGCTTTCTTT. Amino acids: CASSYVSVNTEAFF.

In nucleotides, the CDR3 is TGTGCCAGCTCACCACGGAACCACAGGGACAATGAGCAGTTCTTC. Its translation is CASSPRNHRDNEQFF. V is TRBV18 and J is TRBJ2-1; perhaps TRBD1 as D (6 bases). CDR3 size: 15 residues. Germline CDR1 is KGHSH and CDR2 is LQKENI. V was cut by 1 base and J by 5 bases, with 12 bases left in between. Complete variable domain (other parts from reference TRBV18 and TRBJ2-1): NAGVMQNPRHLVRRRGQEARLRCSPMKGHSHVYWYRQLPEEGLKFMVYLQKENIIDESGMPKERFSAEFPKEGPSILRIQQVVRGDSAAYFCASSPRNHRDNEQFFGPGTRLTVL.

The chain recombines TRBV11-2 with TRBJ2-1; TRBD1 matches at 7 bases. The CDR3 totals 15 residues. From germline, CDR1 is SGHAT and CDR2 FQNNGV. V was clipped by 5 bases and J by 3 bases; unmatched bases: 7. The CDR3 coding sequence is TGTGCCAGCAGCGCCAGACAGGGTAGCTACAATGAGCAGTTCTTC. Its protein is CASSARQGSYNEQFF.

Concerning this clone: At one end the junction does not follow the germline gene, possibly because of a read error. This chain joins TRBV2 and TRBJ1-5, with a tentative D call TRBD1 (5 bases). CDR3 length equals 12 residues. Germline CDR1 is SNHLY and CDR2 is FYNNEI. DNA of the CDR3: TGTGCCAGCAGGGGGCTAGATCAACCCCAGCATTTT. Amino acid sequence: CASRGLDQPQHF.

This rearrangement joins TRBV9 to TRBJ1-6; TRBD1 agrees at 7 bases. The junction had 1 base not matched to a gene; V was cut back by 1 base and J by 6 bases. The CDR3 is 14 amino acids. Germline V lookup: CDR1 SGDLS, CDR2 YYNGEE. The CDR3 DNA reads TGTGCCAGCAGCGTACGACAGGGTAATTCACCCCTCCACTTT. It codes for CASSVRQGNSPLHF.

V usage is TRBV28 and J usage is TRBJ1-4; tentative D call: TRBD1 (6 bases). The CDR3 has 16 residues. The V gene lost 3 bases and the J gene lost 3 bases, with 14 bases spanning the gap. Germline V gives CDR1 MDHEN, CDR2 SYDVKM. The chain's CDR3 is CASSFFQGWANEKLFF. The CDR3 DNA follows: TGTGCCAGCAGTTTTTTTCAGGGGTGGGCTAATGAAAAACTGTTTTTT.